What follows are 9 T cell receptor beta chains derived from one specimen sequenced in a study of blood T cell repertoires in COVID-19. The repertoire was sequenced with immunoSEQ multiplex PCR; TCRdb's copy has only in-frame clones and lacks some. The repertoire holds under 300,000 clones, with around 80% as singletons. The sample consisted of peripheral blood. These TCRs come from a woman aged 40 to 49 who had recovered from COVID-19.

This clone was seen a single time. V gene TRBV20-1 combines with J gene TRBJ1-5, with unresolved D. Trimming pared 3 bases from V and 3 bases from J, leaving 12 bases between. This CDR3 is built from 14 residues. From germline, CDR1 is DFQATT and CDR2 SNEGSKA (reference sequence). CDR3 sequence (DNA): TGCAGTGCTAGTAGCCTCCAAGCCAATCAGCCCCAGCATTTT. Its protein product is CSASSLQANQPQHF.

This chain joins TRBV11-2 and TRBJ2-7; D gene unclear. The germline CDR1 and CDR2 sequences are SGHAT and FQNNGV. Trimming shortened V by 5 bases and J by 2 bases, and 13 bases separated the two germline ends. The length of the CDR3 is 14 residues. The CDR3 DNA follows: TGTGCCAGCAGCCAGGAACCGACAACCTACGAGCAGTACTTC. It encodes CASSQEPTTYEQYF.

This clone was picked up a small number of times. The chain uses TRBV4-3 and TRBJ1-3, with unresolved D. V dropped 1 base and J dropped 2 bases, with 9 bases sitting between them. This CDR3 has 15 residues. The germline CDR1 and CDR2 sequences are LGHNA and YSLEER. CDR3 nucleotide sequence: TGCGCCAGCAGCCAAGGACATCAAACTGGAAACACCATATATTTT. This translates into CASSQGHQTGNTIYF.

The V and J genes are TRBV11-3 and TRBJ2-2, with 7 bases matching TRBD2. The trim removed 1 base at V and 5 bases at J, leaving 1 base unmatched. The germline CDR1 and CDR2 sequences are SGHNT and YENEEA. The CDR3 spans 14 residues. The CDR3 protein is CASSLGGGTGELFF. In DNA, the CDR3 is TGTGCCAGCAGCTTAGGCGGGGGTACCGGGGAGCTGTTTTTT.

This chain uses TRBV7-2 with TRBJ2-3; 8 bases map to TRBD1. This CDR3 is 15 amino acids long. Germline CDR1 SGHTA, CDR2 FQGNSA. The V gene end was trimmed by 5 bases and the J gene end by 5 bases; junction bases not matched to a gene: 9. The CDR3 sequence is CASSRTGSAQDTQYF. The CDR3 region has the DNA TGTGCCAGCAGCCGGACAGGGTCAGCTCAAGATACGCAGTATTTT.

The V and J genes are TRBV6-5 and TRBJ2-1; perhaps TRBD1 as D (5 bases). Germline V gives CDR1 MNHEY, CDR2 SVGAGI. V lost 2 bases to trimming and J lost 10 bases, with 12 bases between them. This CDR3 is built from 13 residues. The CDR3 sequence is CASSYVRADEQFF. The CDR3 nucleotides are TGTGCCAGCAGTTACGTCAGGGCGGACGAGCAGTTCTTC.

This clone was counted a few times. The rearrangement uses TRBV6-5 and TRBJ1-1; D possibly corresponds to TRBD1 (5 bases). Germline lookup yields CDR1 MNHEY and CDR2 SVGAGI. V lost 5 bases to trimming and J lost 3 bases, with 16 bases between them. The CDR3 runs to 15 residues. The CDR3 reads CASSSAPGSDTEAFF. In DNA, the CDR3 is TGTGCCAGCAGTAGTGCCCCAGGGTCGGACACTGAAGCTTTCTTT.

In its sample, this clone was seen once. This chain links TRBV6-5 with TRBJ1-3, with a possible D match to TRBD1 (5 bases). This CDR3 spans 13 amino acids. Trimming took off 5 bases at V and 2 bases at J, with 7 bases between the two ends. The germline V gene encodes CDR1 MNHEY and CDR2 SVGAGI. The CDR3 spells CASSRQPGNTIYF. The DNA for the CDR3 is TGTGCCAGCAGTAGACAGCCTGGAAACACCATATATTTT.

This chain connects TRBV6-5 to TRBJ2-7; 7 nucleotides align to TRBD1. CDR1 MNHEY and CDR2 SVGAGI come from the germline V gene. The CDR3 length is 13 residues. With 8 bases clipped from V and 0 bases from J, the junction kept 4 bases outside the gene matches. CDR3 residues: CASGTASSYEQYF. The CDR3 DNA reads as TGTGCCAGCGGGACAGCCAGCTCCTACGAGCAGTACTTC.